This T cell receptor (beta chain) comes out of a study of blood T cells in healthy people across ages. Through a sample-barcoded 5' primer and a J-beta primer mix, a second PCR was run for roughly 6 to 12 cycles. MiXCR, applied by TCRdb to the 5' RACE reads, yields one record per CDR3 protein. The data contain about 1.8 million distinct CDR3 sequences, 49% of them singletons. Sequencing was carried out using blood. The TCR sequence derives from a woman aged 40 to 50 in good health.

The CDR3 DNA reads TGCGCCAGCAGCTTTGGATCCCGACAGCCAAACTATGGCTACACCTTC. This gives the protein CASSFGSRQPNYGYTF. This rearrangement joins TRBV5-1 to TRBJ1-2; tentative D call: TRBD1 (5 bases). V lost 2 bases and J 2 bases, leaving 16 bases between the germline ends. Germline V lookup: CDR1 SGHRS, CDR2 YFSETQ. There are 16 residues in the CDR3.